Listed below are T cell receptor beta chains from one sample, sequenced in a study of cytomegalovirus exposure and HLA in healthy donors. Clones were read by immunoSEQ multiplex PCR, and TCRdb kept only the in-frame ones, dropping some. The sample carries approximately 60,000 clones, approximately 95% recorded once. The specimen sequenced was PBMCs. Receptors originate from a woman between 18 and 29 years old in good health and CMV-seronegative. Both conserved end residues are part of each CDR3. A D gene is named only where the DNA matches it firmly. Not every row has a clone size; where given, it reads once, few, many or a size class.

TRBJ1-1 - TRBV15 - CATSRSNGGTEAFF TGTGCCACCAGCAGATCGAACGGGGGCACTGAAGCTTTCTTT
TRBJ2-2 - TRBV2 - CASSEAFLTGELFF TGTGCCAGCAGTGAAGCTTTTCTAACCGGGGAGCTGTTTTTT
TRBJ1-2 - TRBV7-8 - CASSLEPEAGYTF TGTGCCAGCAGCTTAGAACCAGAGGCGGGCTACACCTTC
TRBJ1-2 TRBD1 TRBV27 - CASSPQGAQYYGYTF TGTGCCAGCAGTCCACAGGGGGCGCAGTACTATGGCTACACCTTC
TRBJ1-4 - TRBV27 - CASSLGGGKLFF TGTGCCAGCAGTTTGGGCGGGGGAAAACTGTTTTTT
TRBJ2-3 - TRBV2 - CASSKGTPADTQYF TGTGCCAGCAGCAAGGGGACACCCGCCGATACGCAGTATTTT
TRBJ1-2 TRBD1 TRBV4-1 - CASSQGQGVSYTF TGCGCCAGCAGCCAGGGACAGGGGGTGAGCTACACCTTC
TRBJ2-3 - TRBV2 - CASTLTRIRTDTQYF TGTGCCAGCACACTCACCAGGATTCGCACAGATACGCAGTATTTT
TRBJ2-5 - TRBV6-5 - CASSSPYAGDKETQYF TGTGCCAGCAGTTCCCCTTATGCCGGCGACAAAGAGACCCAGTACTTC
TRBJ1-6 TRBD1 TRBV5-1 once CASTTGQINSPLHF TGCGCCAGCACCACGGGACAGATTAATTCACCCCTCCACTTT
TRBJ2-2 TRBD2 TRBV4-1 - CASRSSGANTGELFF TGCGCCAGCAGGTCTAGCGGGGCGAACACCGGGGAGCTGTTTTTT
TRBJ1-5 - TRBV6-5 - CASSSRAYQPQHF TGTGCCAGCAGTTCCAGGGCGTATCAGCCCCAGCATTTT
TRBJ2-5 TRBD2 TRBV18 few CASSSTSGGLTQYF TGTGCCAGCTCATCGACTAGCGGGGGCCTGACCCAGTACTTC
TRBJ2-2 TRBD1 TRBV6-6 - CASRWTGGASGELFF TGTGCCAGCAGGTGGACAGGGGGCGCTTCCGGGGAGCTGTTTTTT
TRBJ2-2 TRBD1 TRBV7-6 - CAIPGDRFANTGELFF TGTGCCATTCCGGGGGACAGGTTCGCGAACACCGGGGAGCTGTTTTTT